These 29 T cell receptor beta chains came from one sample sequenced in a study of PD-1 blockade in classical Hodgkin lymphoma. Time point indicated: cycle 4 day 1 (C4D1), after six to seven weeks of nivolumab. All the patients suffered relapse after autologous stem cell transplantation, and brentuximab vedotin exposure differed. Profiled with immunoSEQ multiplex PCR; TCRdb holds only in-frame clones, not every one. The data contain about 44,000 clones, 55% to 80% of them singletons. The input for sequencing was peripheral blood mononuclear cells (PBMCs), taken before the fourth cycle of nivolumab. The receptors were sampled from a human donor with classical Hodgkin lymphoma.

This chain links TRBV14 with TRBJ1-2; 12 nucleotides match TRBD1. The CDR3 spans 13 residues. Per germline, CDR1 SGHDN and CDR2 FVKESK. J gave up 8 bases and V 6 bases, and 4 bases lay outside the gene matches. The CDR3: CASSWDRGHGYTF. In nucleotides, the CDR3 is TGTGCCAGCAGTTGGGACAGGGGGCACGGCTACACCTTC.

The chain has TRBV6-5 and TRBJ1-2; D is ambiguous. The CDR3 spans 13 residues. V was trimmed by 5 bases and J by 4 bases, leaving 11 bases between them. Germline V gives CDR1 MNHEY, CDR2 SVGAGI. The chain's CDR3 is CASSRGPTYGYTF. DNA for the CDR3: TGTGCCAGCAGTCGAGGACCGACCTATGGCTACACCTTC.

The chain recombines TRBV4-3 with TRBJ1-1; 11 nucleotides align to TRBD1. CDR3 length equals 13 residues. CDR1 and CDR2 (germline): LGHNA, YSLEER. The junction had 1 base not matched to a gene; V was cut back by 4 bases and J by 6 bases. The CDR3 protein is CASSRDRGSEAFF. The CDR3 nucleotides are TGCGCCAGCAGCCGGGACAGGGGGTCTGAAGCTTTCTTT.

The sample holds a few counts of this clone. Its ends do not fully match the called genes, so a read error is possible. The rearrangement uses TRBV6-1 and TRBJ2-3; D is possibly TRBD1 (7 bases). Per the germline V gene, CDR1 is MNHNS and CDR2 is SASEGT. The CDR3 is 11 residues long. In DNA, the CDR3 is TGTGCCAGCAGTTCGACAGGGAGGAGGAATTTT. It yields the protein CASSSTGRRNF.

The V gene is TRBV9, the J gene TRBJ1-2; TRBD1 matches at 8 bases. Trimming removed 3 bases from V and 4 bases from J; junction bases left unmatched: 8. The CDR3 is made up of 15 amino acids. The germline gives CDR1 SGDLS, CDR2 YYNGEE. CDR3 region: CASSAGQGDSYGYTF. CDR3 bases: TGTGCCAGCAGCGCCGGACAGGGAGATAGCTATGGCTACACCTTC.

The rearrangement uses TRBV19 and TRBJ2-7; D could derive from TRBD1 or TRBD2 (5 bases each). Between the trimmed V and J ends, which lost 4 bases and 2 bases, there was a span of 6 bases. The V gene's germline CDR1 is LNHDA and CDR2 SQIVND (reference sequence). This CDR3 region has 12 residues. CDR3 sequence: CASSTGPYEQYF. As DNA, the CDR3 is TGTGCCAGTAGTACGGGACCCTACGAGCAGTACTTC.

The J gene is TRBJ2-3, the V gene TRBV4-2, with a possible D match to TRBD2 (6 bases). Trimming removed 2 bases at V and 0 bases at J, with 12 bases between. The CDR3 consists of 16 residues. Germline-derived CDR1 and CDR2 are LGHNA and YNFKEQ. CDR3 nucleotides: TGTGCCAGCAGCCAACGGCCTAGCGCGAGCACAGATACGCAGTATTTT. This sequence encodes CASSQRPSASTDTQYF.

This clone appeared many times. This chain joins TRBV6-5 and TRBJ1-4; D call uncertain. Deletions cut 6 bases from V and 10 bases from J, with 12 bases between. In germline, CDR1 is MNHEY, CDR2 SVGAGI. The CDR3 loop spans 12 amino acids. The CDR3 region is CASRPTGGKLFF. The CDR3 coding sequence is TGTGCCAGCAGACCGACGGGCGGAAAACTGTTTTTT.

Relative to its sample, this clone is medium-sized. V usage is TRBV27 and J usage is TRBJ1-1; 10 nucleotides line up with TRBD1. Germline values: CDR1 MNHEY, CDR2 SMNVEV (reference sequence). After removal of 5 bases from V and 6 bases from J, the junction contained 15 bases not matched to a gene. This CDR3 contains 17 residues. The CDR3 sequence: CASSPDRGRVGSSEAFF. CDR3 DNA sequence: TGTGCCAGCAGTCCCGACAGGGGGCGGGTTGGGTCTTCTGAAGCTTTCTTT.

CDR3 in DNA: TGTGCCAGCCAAACACTGGGACAGCAAGAGACCCAGTACTTC. Translation gives CASQTLGQQETQYF. This chain links TRBV27 with TRBJ2-5, with TRBD1 matching 7 bases. The junction had 8 bases not matched to a gene; V was cut back by 8 bases and J by 2 bases. The CDR3 extends over 14 amino acids. The V gene's germline CDR1 is MNHEY and CDR2 SMNVEV (reference sequence).

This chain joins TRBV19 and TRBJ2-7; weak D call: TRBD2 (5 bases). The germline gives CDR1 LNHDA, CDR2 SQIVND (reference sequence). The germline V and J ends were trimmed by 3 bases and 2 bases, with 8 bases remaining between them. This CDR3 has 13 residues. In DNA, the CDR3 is TGTGCCAGTAGTATGGAGGTTACCTACGAGCAGTACTTC. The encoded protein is CASSMEVTYEQYF.

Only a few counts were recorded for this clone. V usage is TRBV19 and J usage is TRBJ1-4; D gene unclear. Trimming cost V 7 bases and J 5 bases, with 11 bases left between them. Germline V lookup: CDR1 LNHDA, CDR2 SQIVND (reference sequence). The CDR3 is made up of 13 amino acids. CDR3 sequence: CASKFAPNEKLFF. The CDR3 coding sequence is TGTGCCAGTAAATTCGCCCCCAATGAAAAACTGTTTTTT.

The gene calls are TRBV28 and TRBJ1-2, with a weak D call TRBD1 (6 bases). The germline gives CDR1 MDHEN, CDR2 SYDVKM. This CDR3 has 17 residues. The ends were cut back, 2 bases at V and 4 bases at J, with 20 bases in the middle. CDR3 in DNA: TGTGCCAGCAGTTTAGTTGGGGGGGGCGGCACCATCTATGGCTACACCTTC. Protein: CASSLVGGGGTIYGYTF.

Here the CDR3 DNA reads TGTGCCAGCAGTTTATCGGGGCAGGGGGCTAGAGATACGCAGTATTTT. Translated: CASSLSGQGARDTQYF. The chain employs TRBV28 and TRBJ2-3; 8 bases map to TRBD1. With 1 base clipped from V and 5 bases from J, the junction kept 8 bases outside the gene matches. The CDR3 is made up of 16 amino acids. Germline V gene sequence: CDR1 MDHEN, CDR2 SYDVKM.

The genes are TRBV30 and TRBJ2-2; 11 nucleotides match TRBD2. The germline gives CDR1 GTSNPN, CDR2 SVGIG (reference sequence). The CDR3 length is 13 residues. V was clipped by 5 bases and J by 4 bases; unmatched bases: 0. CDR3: CAWGLAGTGELFF. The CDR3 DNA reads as TGTGCCTGGGGACTAGCGGGCACCGGGGAGCTGTTTTTT. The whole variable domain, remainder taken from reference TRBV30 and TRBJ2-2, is SQTIHQWPATLVQPVGSPLSLECTVEGTSNPNLYWYRQAAGRGLQLLFYSVGIGQISSEVPQNLSASRPQDRQFILSSKKLLLSDSGFYLCAWGLAGTGELFFGEGSRLTVL.

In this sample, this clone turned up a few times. CDR3 DNA sequence: TGCAGCGTGCGGACTAGCGGGGGGTCTGATACGCAGTATTTT. Encoded protein: CSVRTSGGSDTQYF. The J gene is TRBJ2-3, the V gene TRBV29-1, with 14 bases that match TRBD2. Per the germline V gene, CDR1 is SQVTM and CDR2 is ANQGSEA. The CDR3 extends over 14 amino acids. With V trimmed by 6 bases and J by 6 bases, 5 bases remained unmatched.

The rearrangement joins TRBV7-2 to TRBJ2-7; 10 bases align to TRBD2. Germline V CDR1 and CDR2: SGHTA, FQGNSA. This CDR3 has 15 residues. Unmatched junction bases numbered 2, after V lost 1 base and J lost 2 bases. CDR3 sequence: CASSLGSGRTYEQYF. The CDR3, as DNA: TGTGCCAGCAGCTTAGGTAGCGGGAGGACCTACGAGCAGTACTTC. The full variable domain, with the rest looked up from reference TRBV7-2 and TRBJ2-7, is GAGVSQSPSNKVTEKGKDVELRCDPISGHTALYWYRQSLGQGLEFLIYFQGNSAPDKSGLPSDRFSAERTGGSVSTLTIQRTQQEDSAVYLCASSLGSGRTYEQYFGPGTRLTVT.

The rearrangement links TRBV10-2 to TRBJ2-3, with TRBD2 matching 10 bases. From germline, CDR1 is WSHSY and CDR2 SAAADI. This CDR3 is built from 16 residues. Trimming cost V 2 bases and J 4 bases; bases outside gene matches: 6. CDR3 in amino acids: CASSERGLADADTQYF. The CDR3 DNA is TGCGCCAGCAGTGAGCGTGGACTAGCGGACGCAGATACGCAGTATTTT.

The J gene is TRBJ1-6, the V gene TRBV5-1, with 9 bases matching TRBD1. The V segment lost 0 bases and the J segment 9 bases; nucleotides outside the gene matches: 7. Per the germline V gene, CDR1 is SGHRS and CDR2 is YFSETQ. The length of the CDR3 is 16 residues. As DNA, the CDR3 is TGCGCCAGCAGCTTGGCCAGGACAGGGGATGGTTCACCCCTCCACTTT. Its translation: CASSLARTGDGSPLHF.

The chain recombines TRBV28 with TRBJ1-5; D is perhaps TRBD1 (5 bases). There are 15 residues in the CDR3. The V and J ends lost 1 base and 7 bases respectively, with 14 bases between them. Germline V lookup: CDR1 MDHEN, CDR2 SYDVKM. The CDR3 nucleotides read TGTGCCAGCAGTTTATCGACAGTAGACTTCCAGCCCCAGCATTTT. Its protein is CASSLSTVDFQPQHF. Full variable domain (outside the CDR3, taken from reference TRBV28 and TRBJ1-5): DVKVTQSSRYLVKRTGEKVFLECVQDMDHENMFWYRQDPGLGLRLIYFSYDVKMKEKGDIPEGYSVSREKKERFSLILESASTNQTSMYLCASSLSTVDFQPQHFGDGTRLSIL.

The CDR3 region is CASLPGVIRGAYEQYF. As DNA, the CDR3 is TGTGCCAGCCTCCCGGGGGTTATACGGGGGGCCTACGAGCAGTACTTC. The chain combines TRBV19 with TRBJ2-7; 7 bases line up with TRBD2. Germline loops: CDR1 LNHDA, CDR2 SQIVND (reference sequence). V gave up 9 bases and J gave up 2 bases; unmatched junction bases: 16. CDR3 size: 16 residues.

The DNA of the CDR3 is TGTGCCTGGGGCCAGAACACCGGGGAGCTGTTTTTT. Protein product: CAWGQNTGELFF. This chain connects TRBV30 to TRBJ2-2; no reliable D call. Germline V gene lookup returns CDR1 GTSNPN and CDR2 SVGIG (reference sequence). With 5 bases removed from V and 1 base from J, the gap between germline ends came to 5 bases. The CDR3 extends over 12 amino acids.

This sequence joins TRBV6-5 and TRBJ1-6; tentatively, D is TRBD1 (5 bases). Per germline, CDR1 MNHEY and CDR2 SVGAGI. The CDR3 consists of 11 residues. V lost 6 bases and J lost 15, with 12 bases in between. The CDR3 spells CASRGTLGLHF. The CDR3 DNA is TGTGCCAGCAGGGGGACTTTGGGCCTCCACTTT.

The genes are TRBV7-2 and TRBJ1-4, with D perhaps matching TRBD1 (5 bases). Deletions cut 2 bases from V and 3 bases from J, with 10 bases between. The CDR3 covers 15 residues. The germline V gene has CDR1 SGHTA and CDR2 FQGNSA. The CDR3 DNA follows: TGTGCCAGCAGCTTACACGGACACCCTAATGAAAAACTGTTTTTT. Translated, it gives CASSLHGHPNEKLFF.

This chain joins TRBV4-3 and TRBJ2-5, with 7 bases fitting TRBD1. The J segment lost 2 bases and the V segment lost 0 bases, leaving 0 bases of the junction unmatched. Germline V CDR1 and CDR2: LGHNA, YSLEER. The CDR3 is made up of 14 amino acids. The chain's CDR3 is CASSQETGQETQYF. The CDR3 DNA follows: TGCGCCAGCAGCCAAGAGACAGGGCAAGAGACCCAGTACTTC.

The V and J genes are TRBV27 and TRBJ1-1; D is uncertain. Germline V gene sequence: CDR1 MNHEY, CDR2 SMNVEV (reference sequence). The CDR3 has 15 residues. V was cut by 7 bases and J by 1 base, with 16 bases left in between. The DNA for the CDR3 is TGTGCCAGCATAAAGGGCCAGAATGCGAACACTGAAGCTTTCTTT. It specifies CASIKGQNANTEAFF.

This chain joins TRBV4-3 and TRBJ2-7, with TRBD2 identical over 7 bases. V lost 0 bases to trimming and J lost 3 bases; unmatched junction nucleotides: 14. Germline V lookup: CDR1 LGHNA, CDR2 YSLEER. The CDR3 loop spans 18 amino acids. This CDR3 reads CASSQDQIGLADDYEQYF. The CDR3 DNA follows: TGCGCCAGCAGCCAAGATCAAATTGGCCTAGCGGATGACTACGAGCAGTACTTC.

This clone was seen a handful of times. For the CDR3, the DNA is TGTGCCAGTAGTAGGGACAGGGCTAGCACAGATACGCAGTATTTT. Amino acids: CASSRDRASTDTQYF. The chain has TRBV19 and TRBJ2-3, with 9 bases identical to TRBD1. The J segment lost 0 bases and the V segment lost 4 bases, leaving 2 bases of the junction unmatched. The CDR3 runs to 15 residues. Germline CDR1 reads LNHDA; CDR2 reads SQIVND (reference sequence).

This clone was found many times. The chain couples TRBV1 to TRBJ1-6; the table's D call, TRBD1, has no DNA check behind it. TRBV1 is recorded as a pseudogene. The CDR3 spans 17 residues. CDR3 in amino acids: CTSSHRGHASYNSPLHF. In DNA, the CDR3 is TGCACCAGCAGCCATAGGGGACATGCGTCCTATAATTCACCCCTCCACTTT.